The 32 T cell receptor beta chains in this list originate from one sample, sequenced in a study of identical twins (dated by TCRdb to the mid-2010s). The library was produced with 5' RACE. Reads for this sample came from an Illumina HiSeq 2000. TCRdb reanalyzed the raw reads on its own, using fastp at Q25 for trimming and MiXCR for clone calling, and kept in-frame beta chains. Rows merge per CDR3 protein into single entries with the most common DNA and genes. Here the sample has hundreds of thousands of distinct CDR3 sequences; about 7.5% occur a single time. The ten largest clones take up less than 2.5% of the sample. This sample also appeared in a second study, on yellow fever vaccine responses in identical twins.

Specimen: memory (CD45RO+) T cells sorted from blood. Read against the paper, the sample's cell subset or site label means: CD45RO+ enriched T cells. These receptors all come from a woman aged 18-29 years in good health.

This clonotype was recorded many times. The genes are TRBV5-1 and TRBJ2-1; D ambiguous. The length of the CDR3 is 16 residues. Germline CDR1 and CDR2: SGHRS and YFSETQ. Trimming took off 1 base at V and 11 bases at J, with 22 bases between the two ends. The CDR3 loop is CASSLRVAGPNFKQFF. The CDR3 bases are TGCGCCAGCAGCTTGCGTGTGGCAGGTCCAAATTTCAAGCAGTTCTTC.

This clonotype has a count of ten or more. This chain connects TRBV7-2 to TRBJ2-5; TRBD1 is a possible D gene (6 bases). Germline V lookup: CDR1 SGHTA, CDR2 FQGNSA. The ends were cut back, 1 base at V and 2 bases at J, with 11 bases in the middle. The CDR3 is 15 amino acids. DNA of the CDR3: TGTGCCAGCAGCTTAGGGGTCAGGGGTCAAGAGACCCAGTACTTC. Its translation: CASSLGVRGQETQYF.

This clonotype was detected many times. This rearrangement joins TRBV5-6 to TRBJ1-4; TRBD1 matches at 10 bases. V trimming: 4 bases; J trimming: 3 bases; junction bases outside the gene matches: 6. From germline, CDR1 is SGHDT and CDR2 YYEEEE. The CDR3 is 16 residues long. CDR3 DNA: TGTGCCAGCAGCCGGGACAGGGGATTGTCTAATGAAAAACTGTTTTTT. Its protein product is CASSRDRGLSNEKLFF.

V usage is TRBV20-1 and J usage is TRBJ2-7; TRBD1 aligns across 7 bases. Germline V gene lookup returns CDR1 DFQATT and CDR2 SNEGSKA (reference sequence). The ends lost 5 bases at V and 0 bases at J; junction bases unmatched: 1. There are 12 residues in the CDR3. The CDR3, as DNA: TGCAGTGCTTGGGACAGCTCCTACGAGCAGTACTTC. This gives the protein CSAWDSSYEQYF.

The chain has TRBV9 and TRBJ2-1; the match to TRBD2 covers 10 bases. Per the germline V gene, CDR1 is SGDLS and CDR2 is YYNGEE. The CDR3 runs to 15 residues. The ends lost 2 bases at V and 5 bases at J; junction bases unmatched: 4. The CDR3 spells CASSVRLAGHNEQFF. The CDR3 DNA is TGTGCCAGCAGCGTGAGACTAGCGGGTCACAATGAGCAGTTCTTC. Full variable domain (outside the CDR3, taken from reference TRBV9 and TRBJ2-1): DSGVTQTPKHLITATGQRVTLRCSPRSGDLSVYWYQQSLDQGLQFLIQYYNGEERAKGNILERFSAQQFPDLHSELNLSSLELGDSALYFCASSVRLAGHNEQFFGPGTRLTVL.

This clonotype has a count of ten or more. This sequence joins TRBV29-1 and TRBJ1-1, with D hard to call. Germline V gene data show CDR1 as SQVTM and CDR2 as ANQGSEA. This CDR3 has 12 amino acids. Trimming stripped 3 bases from V and 3 bases from J, with 8 bases between. CDR3 sequence reads: CSVDPTYTEAFF. The CDR3 DNA reads as TGCAGCGTTGATCCCACGTACACTGAAGCTTTCTTT.

This clonotype was observed a few times. The chain employs TRBV20-1 and TRBJ2-5; the D gene is possibly TRBD2 (7 bases). The CDR3 sequence is 15 residues long. Trimming took 5 bases from V and 2 from J, leaving 18 bases between them. Germline lookup yields CDR1 DFQATT and CDR2 SNEGSKA (reference sequence). Here the CDR3 reads CSAPPGGAKQETQYF. CDR3 coding DNA: TGCAGTGCTCCCCCTGGGGGGGCTAAACAAGAGACCCAGTACTTC.

This clonotype has more than one count but fewer than ten. The chain combines TRBV24-1 with TRBJ2-3, with 11 nucleotides matching TRBD2. Germline V gene lookup returns CDR1 KGHDR and CDR2 SFDVKD. The CDR3 runs to 17 residues. Trimming cost V 3 bases and J 7 bases; bases outside gene matches: 11. In DNA form, the CDR3 reads TGTGCCACCAGTGATGCCGGGACTAGCGGCGTTTCTAATACGCAGTATTTT. Translation: CATSDAGTSGVSNTQYF.

This clonotype has more than one count but fewer than ten. The chain has TRBV28 and TRBJ1-2; D may be TRBD1 (5 bases). Deletions cut 3 bases from V and 3 bases from J, with 14 bases between. The germline CDR1 and CDR2 sequences are MDHEN and SYDVKM. CDR3 length: 15 amino acids. CDR3 sequence: CASSFGQGVDYGYTF. DNA of the CDR3: TGTGCCAGCAGTTTCGGGCAGGGTGTAGACTATGGCTACACCTTC.

The V call is TRBV30, the J call TRBJ2-5; a possible D gene is TRBD2 (5 bases). Germline V gene lookup returns CDR1 GTSNPN and CDR2 SVGIG (reference sequence). The germline V and J ends were trimmed by 1 base and 4 bases, with 16 bases remaining between them. CDR3 size: 15 residues. CDR3 coding DNA: TGTGCCTGGAGTGAGGGAAGCAGGAGGCTAGAGACCCAGTACTTC. Protein: CAWSEGSRRLETQYF.

This sequence joins TRBV5-4 and TRBJ2-1; D may be TRBD1 (8 bases). CDR3 size: 14 residues. V lost 3 bases and J lost 9, with 16 bases in between. Per germline, CDR1 SGHNT and CDR2 YYREEE (reference sequence). The CDR3 region has the DNA TGTGCCAGCAGCTCATTGGACAGGGAGGGTGAGCAGTTCTTC. Encoded protein: CASSSLDREGEQFF. The variable domain in full, completed from reference TRBV5-4 and TRBJ2-1, reads ETGVTQSPTHLIKTRGQQVTLRCSSQSGHNTVSWYQQALGQGPQFIFQYYREEENGRGNFPPRFSGLQFPNYSSELNVNALELDDSALYLCASSSLDREGEQFFGPGTRLTVL.

This clonotype was counted a few times. The rearrangement joins TRBV3-1 to TRBJ1-2; 7 bases agree with TRBD1. This CDR3 contains 14 residues. With V trimmed by 3 bases and J by 7 bases, 8 bases remained unmatched. Germline V gene data show CDR1 as LGHDT and CDR2 as YNNKEL (reference sequence). CDR3 bases: TGTGCCAGCAGCCACTCCACAGGGGCCGGTGGCTACACCTTC. Translation: CASSHSTGAGGYTF.

This clonotype has more than one count but fewer than ten. The chain is built from TRBV6-5 and TRBJ1-2, with D possibly being TRBD1 (6 bases). This CDR3 is 12 amino acids long. Germline V gene lookup returns CDR1 MNHEY and CDR2 SVGAGI. V shed 4 bases and J shed 7 bases, with 10 bases lying between them. CDR3: CASSSGTIGYTF. CDR3 in DNA: TGTGCCAGCAGTTCCGGGACAATTGGCTACACCTTC.

This clonotype was seen ten or more times. The chain employs TRBV29-1 and TRBJ2-3; D unclear. V was shortened by 4 bases and J by 3 bases, with 5 bases between the two germline ends. CDR1 is SQVTM and CDR2 is ANQGSEA in the germline V gene. This CDR3 spans 11 amino acids. As DNA, the CDR3 is TGCAGCGTTGTATGGACAGATACGCAGTATTTT. Translation gives CSVVWTDTQYF.

J is TRBJ1-2 and V is TRBV6-1; TRBD1 matches at 7 bases. In germline, CDR1 is MNHNS, CDR2 SASEGT. The CDR3 length is 13 residues. Germline trimming cut 9 bases from V and 8 bases from J; bases unmatched to any gene: 12. CDR3 amino acids: CASTGLQGHGYTF. DNA of the CDR3: TGTGCCAGTACCGGCCTACAGGGGCACGGCTACACCTTC.

The CDR3 DNA is TGTGCCAGCATCGAACAGGGGATGAACCAAGAGACCCAGTACTTC. Its protein product is CASIEQGMNQETQYF. The V call is TRBV3-1, the J call TRBJ2-5; 7 bases line up with TRBD1. CDR3 length: 15 residues. V shed 7 bases, J shed 0 bases, and the junction held 8 bases outside the gene matches. The germline CDR1 and CDR2 sequences are LGHDT and YNNKEL (reference sequence).

V is TRBV6-1 and J is TRBJ2-2; a possible D gene is TRBD1 (5 bases). Germline CDR1 is MNHNS and CDR2 is SASEGT. V lost 9 bases and J lost 3, with 14 bases in between. CDR3 length equals 14 residues. In nucleotides, the CDR3 is TGTGCCAGTAGAGTAGGGGTCCACACCGGGGAGCTGTTTTTT. Translation: CASRVGVHTGELFF.

The rearrangement joins TRBV19 to TRBJ1-2; D is undetermined. CDR1 and CDR2 from the germline V gene are LNHDA and SQIVND (reference sequence). This CDR3 contains 13 residues. Deletions cut 3 bases from V and 6 bases from J, with 11 bases between. The CDR3 coding sequence is TGTGCCAGTAGTATTAAGTCGGTGCATGGCTACACCTTC. Translated: CASSIKSVHGYTF.

By share of the sample, this clonotype is medium-sized (0.01 to 0.1%). This sequence joins TRBV10-3 and TRBJ1-1; 7 bases line up with TRBD1. The CDR3 has 15 residues. Trimming took 5 bases from V and 1 from J; bases not matched to a gene: 7. Per germline, CDR1 ENHRY and CDR2 SYGVKD. CDR3 sequence reads: CAISSLTGKNTEAFF. As DNA, the CDR3 is TGTGCCATCAGTTCATTGACAGGGAAGAACACTGAAGCTTTCTTT.

This clonotype was counted ten times or more. The chain carries TRBV7-9 and TRBJ2-3, with 11 bases fitting TRBD2. With 5 bases clipped from V and 4 bases from J, the junction kept 8 bases outside the gene matches. The CDR3 has 16 amino acids. Germline CDR1 reads SEHNR; CDR2 reads FQNEAQ (reference sequence). The chain's CDR3 is CASSPSGGLNADTQYF. The CDR3, as DNA: TGTGCCAGCAGCCCTAGCGGGGGGCTGAACGCAGATACGCAGTATTTT.

A few counts support this clonotype. CDR3 in DNA: TGTGCCACCAGTGATTTAGGGCGGGACACAGATACGCAGTATTTT. Translating gives CATSDLGRDTDTQYF. The chain couples TRBV24-1 to TRBJ2-3; D possibly corresponds to TRBD2 (6 bases). V was clipped by 1 base and J by 2 bases, with 9 bases between them. This CDR3 is 15 amino acids long. Germline-derived CDR1 and CDR2 are KGHDR and SFDVKD.

This clonotype was counted ten times or more. The V gene is TRBV12-3 or TRBV12-4, the J gene TRBJ2-2; TRBD2 aligns across 8 bases. This CDR3 has 15 residues. V was pared by 7 bases and J by 5 bases, with 9 bases of the junction left unmatched. The CDR3 nucleotides read TGTGCCAGCACCCCGGGACTAGTAATTACCGGGGAGCTGTTTTTT. Residues: CASTPGLVITGELFF.

This clonotype was seen many times. The rearrangement links TRBV5-1 to TRBJ2-2, with D hard to call. Trimming cost V 0 bases and J 5 bases, with 17 bases left between them. The V gene's germline CDR1 is SGHRS and CDR2 YFSETQ. The CDR3 has 17 amino acids. The CDR3 sequence is CASSLADPVSPTGELFF. The CDR3 region has the DNA TGCGCCAGCAGCTTGGCCGATCCCGTATCTCCAACCGGGGAGCTGTTTTTT.

This clonotype was counted between two and nine times. The chain employs TRBV20-1 and TRBJ1-2, with a tentative D call TRBD1 (6 bases). CDR1 and CDR2 (germline): DFQATT, SNEGSKA (reference sequence). The CDR3 loop spans 15 amino acids. Trimming took 6 bases from V and 2 from J, leaving 19 bases between them. The CDR3 loop is CSATPPGHGNYGYTF. DNA for the CDR3: TGCAGTGCCACTCCCCCGGGACACGGGAACTATGGCTACACCTTC.

This clonotype was counted a few times. CDR3 bases: TGCGCCAGCAGCCTTCTTTCAACCGGGACTCACACAGATACGCAGTATTTT. Translated, it gives CASSLLSTGTHTDTQYF. This chain uses TRBV5-1 with TRBJ2-3; maybe TRBD2 (6 bases). In germline, CDR1 is SGHRS, CDR2 YFSETQ. The CDR3 length is 17 residues. Trimming removed 4 bases at V and 2 bases at J, with 20 bases between.

The sample holds many counts of this clonotype. The chain uses TRBV29-1 and TRBJ2-3; D unclear. The CDR3 runs to 15 residues. The germline V gene has CDR1 SQVTM and CDR2 ANQGSEA. Trimming took off 6 bases at V and 2 bases at J, with 18 bases between the two ends. This chain's CDR3 is CSVARDPSNTDTQYF. CDR3 bases: TGCAGCGTGGCCAGAGATCCCTCAAACACAGATACGCAGTATTTT.

The sample holds many counts of this clonotype. This chain uses TRBV11-2 with TRBJ2-1, with D uncertain. This CDR3 has 13 amino acids. Deletions cut 5 bases from V and 7 bases from J, with 12 bases between. CDR1 is SGHAT, CDR2 FQNNGV, per germline. The CDR3 reads CASSPTVRNEQFF. The CDR3 DNA follows: TGTGCCAGCAGCCCCACGGTGAGAAATGAGCAGTTCTTC.

A few counts support this clonotype. V is TRBV14 and J is TRBJ2-5, with 12 nucleotides matching TRBD2. Trimming took 0 bases from V and 6 from J; bases not matched to a gene: 8. The CDR3 is 17 residues long. In germline, CDR1 is SGHDN, CDR2 FVKESK. CDR3 in DNA: TGTGCCAGCAGCCAAGACCTAGCGGGGGGGCCGGCGAAGACCCAGTACTTC. Its protein product is CASSQDLAGGPAKTQYF.

The sample holds a few counts of this clonotype. The genes are TRBV6-2 or TRBV6-3 and TRBJ2-7, with D perhaps TRBD1 (5 bases). Germline CDR1 MNHEY, CDR2 SVGEGT. Trimming took 4 bases from V and 5 from J, leaving 6 bases between them. This CDR3 is built from 11 residues. Here the CDR3 reads CASSWTNEQYF. The CDR3 DNA sequence: TGTGCCAGCAGTTGGACAAACGAGCAGTACTTC.

This clonotype was seen more than once but under ten times. The genes are TRBV7-9 and TRBJ2-7, with 8 bases matching TRBD1. Germline CDR1 and CDR2: SEHNR and FQNEAQ (reference sequence). The CDR3 consists of 15 residues. Trimming took 2 bases from V and 1 from J; bases not matched to a gene: 4. The CDR3 DNA reads as TGTGCCAGCAGCTTACCAGGGGGCGGGTCCTACGAGCAGTACTTC. Residues: CASSLPGGGSYEQYF.

The sample holds many counts of this clonotype. The V call is TRBV28, the J call TRBJ2-7; D unresolved. Germline V CDR1 and CDR2: MDHEN, SYDVKM. The CDR3 runs 16 residues. Trimming took off 6 bases at V and 0 bases at J, with 18 bases between the two ends. The CDR3: CASSTLGRAISYEQYF. The CDR3 DNA reads as TGTGCCAGCAGCACCCTTGGACGCGCCATCTCCTACGAGCAGTACTTC.

The genes are TRBV7-2 and TRBJ2-1, with TRBD2 matching 7 bases. The CDR3 spans 15 residues. J lost 5 bases, V lost 5 bases, and 9 bases had no gene match. Germline assignment: CDR1 SGHTA and CDR2 FQGNSA. The CDR3 is CASSRVALANNEQFF. The DNA for the CDR3 is TGTGCCAGCAGCCGAGTAGCACTAGCGAACAATGAGCAGTTCTTC.